These 27 T cell receptor beta chains share one sample of origin, sequenced in a study of control samples from healthy donors and cancer patients. Profiling relied on immunoSEQ multiplex PCR, and the TCRdb table lists in-frame clones only, not all of them. The sample includes 120,000 or so clones, roughly 90% of them seen just once. Sequencing used PBMCs. Receptors were obtained from a woman aged 60 to 75 with lung cancer.

The rearrangement uses TRBV30 and TRBJ1-1; D ambiguous. The V end was cut by 0 bases, the J end by 8 bases, with 16 bases between. The CDR3 totals 14 residues. Germline V gene lookup returns CDR1 GTSNPN and CDR2 SVGIG (reference sequence). The DNA of the CDR3 is TGTGCCTGGAGTGTGTGGGAGTCCCCCCTGGAAGCTTTCTTT. It codes for CAWSVWESPLEAFF.

The genes are TRBV24-1 and TRBJ2-1; 13 nucleotides agree with TRBD2. This CDR3 is built from 17 residues. The J segment lost 4 bases and the V segment lost 2 bases, leaving 4 bases of the junction unmatched. Germline V lookup: CDR1 KGHDR, CDR2 SFDVKD. The CDR3 region is CATSDWTSGGVYNEQFF. DNA for the CDR3: TGTGCCACCAGTGATTGGACTAGCGGGGGAGTTTACAATGAGCAGTTCTTC.

The chain joins TRBV27 to TRBJ1-1; D gene ambiguous. CDR1 is MNHEY, CDR2 SMNVEV, per germline (reference sequence). The CDR3 length is 13 residues. Trimming removed 5 bases at V and 4 bases at J, with 11 bases between. CDR3 protein: CASSKNKVTEAFF. In DNA form, the CDR3 reads TGTGCCAGCAGTAAAAATAAGGTCACTGAAGCTTTCTTT.

The chain uses TRBV6-5 and TRBJ2-6, with D tentatively TRBD1 (5 bases). V lost 8 bases to trimming and J lost 3 bases, with 8 bases between them. Germline V gene data show CDR1 as MNHEY and CDR2 as SVGAGI. The CDR3 sequence is 13 residues long. CDR3 in amino acids: CASGQIGANVLTF. The CDR3 DNA follows: TGTGCCAGCGGACAAATTGGGGCCAACGTCCTGACTTTC.

The chain is built from TRBV24-1 and TRBJ2-5; 7 bases agree with TRBD1. Germline V gives CDR1 KGHDR, CDR2 SFDVKD. The trim removed 4 bases at V and 5 bases at J, leaving 9 bases unmatched. This CDR3 is built from 15 residues. The CDR3 here is CATSEPTGSGETQYF. The CDR3 nucleotides read TGTGCCACCAGTGAGCCGACAGGGTCAGGGGAGACCCAGTACTTC.

This chain uses TRBV4-1 with TRBJ1-1; D is unresolved. This CDR3 has 17 amino acids. V lost 4 bases and J 0 bases, leaving 18 bases between the germline ends. Germline CDR1 and CDR2: MGHRA and YSYEKL. The CDR3 region has the DNA TGCGCCAGCAGCCCCTCTGGGCAGTCGTTCATGAACACTGAAGCTTTCTTT. Translating it yields CASSPSGQSFMNTEAFF.

V usage is TRBV7-9 and J usage is TRBJ2-2; D call uncertain. The CDR3 totals 15 residues. In germline, CDR1 is SEHNR, CDR2 FQNEAQ (reference sequence). Trimming stripped 2 bases from V and 4 bases from J, with 11 bases between. CDR3 residues: CASSLFSGSTGELFF. In DNA form, the CDR3 reads TGTGCCAGCAGCTTATTTTCCGGAAGCACCGGGGAGCTGTTTTTT.

This chain joins TRBV6-5 and TRBJ1-2; D is perhaps TRBD1 (6 bases). This CDR3 is built from 15 residues. Germline V gene sequence: CDR1 MNHEY, CDR2 SVGAGI. The V end was cut by 7 bases, the J end by 2 bases, with 17 bases between. The CDR3 protein is CASKRGVGINYGYTF. CDR3 nucleotide sequence: TGTGCCAGCAAAAGGGGGGTAGGGATAAACTATGGCTACACCTTC.

The V and J genes are TRBV27 and TRBJ2-7; TRBD2 is a possible D gene (6 bases). The CDR3 sequence is 14 residues long. Trimming took 6 bases from V and 3 from J, leaving 15 bases between them. Germline CDR1 MNHEY, CDR2 SMNVEV (reference sequence). The DNA for the CDR3 is TGTGCCAGCAGCCTAACCTACGGGGGCTACGAGCAGTACTTC. Translating gives CASSLTYGGYEQYF.

The chain employs TRBV7-2 and TRBJ2-4; no firm D call. The CDR3 is 15 residues long. Deletions cut 0 bases from V and 4 bases from J, with 10 bases between. Germline V gives CDR1 SGHTA, CDR2 FQGNSA. As DNA, the CDR3 is TGTGCCAGCAGCTTAGCGCGACATGGGAAAAACATTCAGTACTTC. As protein: CASSLARHGKNIQYF.

This clone has just a few counts. The V and J genes are TRBV2 and TRBJ2-4; D may be TRBD2 (6 bases). Trimming took off 6 bases at V and 3 bases at J, with 21 bases between the two ends. This CDR3 is 17 amino acids long. Germline CDR1 reads SNHLY; CDR2 reads FYNNEI. This CDR3 is CASRPSALAIIKNIQYF. The CDR3 DNA sequence: TGTGCCAGCAGACCTTCGGCCCTAGCGATTATCAAAAACATTCAGTACTTC. Full variable domain (rest looked up from reference TRBV2 and TRBJ2-4): EPEVTQTPSHQVTQMGQEVILRCVPISNHLYFYWYRQILGQKVEFLVSFYNNEISEKSEIFDDQFSVERPDGSNFTLKIRSTKLEDSAMYFCASRPSALAIIKNIQYFGAGTRLSVL.

The CDR3 nucleotides are TGTGCCAGCAGCGTCTCGGGACAGGTTGGGTACGAGCAGTACTTC. Translating it yields CASSVSGQVGYEQYF. This chain joins TRBV9 and TRBJ2-7; TRBD1 matches 8 bases. The CDR3 extends over 15 amino acids. CDR1 and CDR2 (germline): SGDLS, YYNGEE. The J segment lost 4 bases and the V segment lost 2 bases, leaving 8 bases of the junction unmatched.

The chain employs TRBV19 and TRBJ1-5; a possible D gene is TRBD1 (5 bases). CDR1 is LNHDA, CDR2 SQIVND, per germline (reference sequence). This CDR3 has 14 residues. Trimming took off 10 bases at V and 4 bases at J, with 17 bases between the two ends. The CDR3 nucleotides are TGTGCCACTCAGGACCGGGGGAAAAATCAGCCCCAGCATTTT. This sequence encodes CATQDRGKNQPQHF.

This clone was observed a handful of times. The gene calls are TRBV6-5 and TRBJ1-5, with D tentatively TRBD1 (5 bases). CDR3 length: 15 amino acids. V was pared by 8 bases and J by 1 base, with 15 bases between. Germline V CDR1 and CDR2: MNHEY, SVGAGI. The CDR3 sequence: CASRISGWSNQPQHF. The CDR3, as DNA: TGTGCCAGCCGTATATCAGGGTGGAGCAATCAGCCCCAGCATTTT.

The V and J genes are TRBV5-6 and TRBJ1-1, with 7 bases fitting TRBD1. The CDR3 totals 14 residues. The trim removed 2 bases at V and 1 base at J, leaving 2 bases unmatched. Germline assignment: CDR1 SGHDT and CDR2 YYEEEE. Here the CDR3 reads CASSLGTENTEAFF. In DNA, the CDR3 is TGTGCCAGCAGCTTAGGGACAGAGAACACTGAAGCTTTCTTT.

The count of this clone is one. The rearrangement joins TRBV6-2 or TRBV6-3 to TRBJ1-4; D not resolved. The CDR3 is 12 amino acids. V dropped 2 bases and J dropped 8 bases, with 6 bases sitting between them. Germline CDR1 MNHEY, CDR2 SVGEGT. The CDR3 region has the DNA TGTGCCAGCAGTTACCCCCGGGAAAAACTGTTTTTT. Amino acid sequence: CASSYPREKLFF.

A few counts support this clone. The CDR3, as DNA: TGTGCCAGCAGCCAAGAACTAGCGGGAGTGTACGATGAGCAGTTCTTC. It translates to CASSQELAGVYDEQFF. This chain uses TRBV3-1 (or the pseudogene TRBV3-2) with TRBJ2-1, with 11 positions matching TRBD2. This CDR3 region has 16 residues. Germline V gene data show CDR1 as LGHDT and CDR2 as YNNKEL (reference sequence). Germline trimming cut 0 bases from V and 8 bases from J; bases unmatched to any gene: 6.

This clone occurred once. The chain uses TRBV18 and TRBJ1-1; no reliable D call. The CDR3 spans 13 residues. Germline loops: CDR1 KGHSH, CDR2 LQKENI. V dropped 1 base and J dropped 4 bases, with 7 bases sitting between them. CDR3 sequence reads: CASSPRRPTEAFF. The CDR3 DNA follows: TGTGCCAGCTCACCACGTCGCCCCACTGAAGCTTTCTTT.

This chain connects TRBV6-5 to TRBJ2-1, with D perhaps matching TRBD2 (6 bases). Trimming shortened V by 2 bases and J by 4 bases, and 12 bases separated the two germline ends. This CDR3 contains 15 residues. The V gene's germline CDR1 is MNHEY and CDR2 SVGAGI. In DNA, the CDR3 is TGTGCCAGCAGTTACACGCGGAGGGCGTACAATGAGCAGTTCTTC. It translates to CASSYTRRAYNEQFF.

The rearrangement links TRBV24-1 to TRBJ1-6, with 8 bases lining up with TRBD1. Germline V gene lookup returns CDR1 KGHDR and CDR2 SFDVKD. The V gene end was trimmed by 0 bases and the J gene end by 10 bases; junction bases not matched to a gene: 4. The CDR3 loop spans 15 amino acids. The CDR3 bases are TGTGCCACCAGTGATTTGGACAGGGGCAGGTCACCCCTCCACTTT. This encodes CATSDLDRGRSPLHF.

The rearrangement links TRBV3-1 (or the pseudogene TRBV3-2) to TRBJ1-2, with TRBD1 as a possible D gene (6 bases). V was cut by 4 bases and J by 8 bases, with 14 bases left in between. The CDR3 spans 13 residues. CDR1 LGHDT and CDR2 YNNKEL come from the germline V gene (reference sequence). In DNA, the CDR3 is TGTGCCAGCAGCCGGGGACATTCAGAGGGCTACACCTTC. It encodes CASSRGHSEGYTF.

The genes are TRBV6-6 and TRBJ2-5, with a tentative D call TRBD1 (6 bases). Trimming pared 4 bases from V and 5 bases from J, leaving 17 bases between. CDR1 is MNHNY and CDR2 is SVGAGI in the germline V gene (reference sequence). The CDR3 consists of 15 residues. Here the CDR3 DNA reads TGTGCCAGCAGTTCCTCATCTGGGGGCGGGGAGACCCAGTACTTC. Encoded protein: CASSSSSGGGETQYF.

The V gene is TRBV5-1, the J gene TRBJ1-5; weak D call: TRBD1 (5 bases). Germline V gives CDR1 SGHRS, CDR2 YFSETQ. The CDR3 length is 15 residues. Trimming removed 0 bases at V and 7 bases at J, with 14 bases between. CDR3 loop: CASSLAGGEGQPQHF. The CDR3 DNA reads as TGCGCCAGCAGCTTGGCGGGGGGGGAGGGCCAGCCCCAGCATTTT.

The chain recombines TRBV5-1 with TRBJ1-1; possible D gene TRBD1, 5 bases. The CDR3 loop spans 15 amino acids. V was pared by 0 bases and J by 7 bases, with 16 bases between. Germline V lookup: CDR1 SGHRS, CDR2 YFSETQ. CDR3 amino acids: CASSLDVRQTYEAFF. The CDR3 DNA sequence: TGCGCCAGCAGCTTGGACGTACGACAGACCTATGAAGCTTTCTTT.

CDR3: CASSEGPGEKLFF. CDR3 nucleotide sequence: TGTGCCAGCAGTGAAGGTCCTGGTGAAAAACTGTTTTTT. This sequence joins TRBV2 and TRBJ1-4; D remains ambiguous. In germline, CDR1 is SNHLY, CDR2 FYNNEI. The CDR3 contains 13 residues. The V end was cut by 1 base, the J end by 7 bases, with 7 bases between.

V is TRBV28 and J is TRBJ1-2; D is uncertain. The germline V gene has CDR1 MDHEN and CDR2 SYDVKM. This CDR3 is built from 11 residues. Between the trimmed V and J ends, which lost 5 bases and 1 base, there was a span of 2 bases. The CDR3 region has the DNA TGTGCCAGCAGTGATAACTATGGCTACACCTTC. Its translation: CASSDNYGYTF.

The chain recombines TRBV10-3 with TRBJ1-2; tentatively, D is TRBD1 (5 bases). Trimming removed 0 bases from V and 4 bases from J, with 12 bases in between. The CDR3 length is 15 residues. Germline values: CDR1 ENHRY, CDR2 SYGVKD. The CDR3 reads CAISESNSGTYGYTF. The CDR3 DNA sequence: TGTGCCATCAGTGAGTCAAACAGCGGGACCTATGGCTACACCTTC.